This entry features one TCR beta chain sequence. Its antigen is unidentified. Since all of the isolated RNA was reverse transcribed, expressed TCRB transcripts were what got sequenced. Repertoires were generated with immunoSEQ multiplex PCR, while TCRdb's copy carries only in-frame clones and drops some. The profile shows 300,000 to 350,000 clones, roughly 9% of them singletons. These data originate in a study of beta chain features in type 1 diabetes. Regarding the study as a whole: People with Type 1 diabetes carried modestly yet significantly shorter TCRB CDR3s in all four CD4+ subsets.

V was trimmed by 0 bases and J by 5 bases, leaving 10 bases between them. Germline-derived CDR1 and CDR2 are LGHNA and YSLEER. The CDR3 contains 14 residues. The chain links TRBV4-3 to TRBJ2-5; D is unclear. This receptor was taken from a man younger than 45 with type 1 diabetes. The sequencing sample was made of central memory CD4+ T cells from blood. The CDR3 here is CASSQEATRETQYF. In DNA form, the CDR3 reads TGCGCCAGCAGCCAAGAGGCTACGCGGGAGACCCAGTACTTC.